This T cell receptor beta chain was sequenced in a study of blood T cell repertoires in COVID-19. Overall study context: The samples span acute and convalescent COVID-19 from the United States, Italy and Spain. PBMCs, B-cell-depleted T cells, or T cells provided the cDNA or gDNA that made up the material.

Patients of the Seattle cohort, enrolled during active infection, were followed longitudinally. Per the original methods: Using reference gene primer amplification, nucleated cell counts were estimated. Assay: immunoSEQ multiplex PCR; the TCRdb copy retains only in-frame clones and omits some. V, J and clone size reflect that table, while D and trimming were determined from the DNA. The profile shows 100,000 to 150,000 clones, 70% to 75% of them singletons. This CDR3 is 13 amino acids long. V was trimmed by 2 bases and J by 12 bases, leaving 11 bases between them. The V gene's germline CDR1 is MNHEY and CDR2 SVGAGI.

The receptor's source is a man older than 75 with COVID-19, enrolled during active disease. J is TRBJ1-6 and V is TRBV6-5; TRBD1 might be the D (6 bases). The sequencing input was peripheral blood. The CDR3 reads CASSYVTGRPLHF. The DNA of the CDR3 is TGTGCCAGCAGTTACGTAACAGGGAGACCCCTCCACTTT.